This T cell receptor (beta chain) was sequenced during a study of T-cell memory formation after mild COVID-19. A remark on this clonotype: Its antigen is not identified.

Constant-segment primers were used for 5'RACE, and the resulting TCR alpha and TCR beta cDNA libraries carried sample barcodes and UMIs. One entry per CDR3 protein, called by TCRdb with MiXCR from the 5' RACE reads. The table has about half a million distinct CDR3 sequences, 15% to 20% seen once. General study findings and limits: Pre-infection memory already had some responding clones, implying cross-reactive memory joined. CD8+ contracting clones occupied EMRA, while CD4+ ones occupied mainly CM and EM. Day 15 to 85 contracting clones showed balanced CD4/CD8; later expanders leaned CD4+.

CDR3 length: 14 amino acids. CDR1 is SGHDN, CDR2 FVKESK, per germline. V was trimmed by 5 bases and J by 5 bases, leaving 13 bases between them. V gene TRBV14 combines with J gene TRBJ2-1; a possible D gene is TRBD2 (6 bases). The sequence was collected from an adult woman who had mild COVID-19 (a few samples of this study predate the infection). Cell type and time point are not known. The sequencing input was PBMCs or a T cell subset sorted from them (not recorded which). The DNA of the CDR3 is TGTGCCAGCAGCAAGCGGGTCTCAGACAATGAGCAGTTCTTC. The encoded protein is CASSKRVSDNEQFF.